Each of the 4 T cell receptor beta chains below was sequenced from the same sample in a study of Tregs in tolerant kidney transplant recipients. Produced via immunoSEQ multiplex PCR; TCRdb's table is partial and in-frame only. The repertoire holds around 78,000 clones, with 75% to 95% as singletons. The starting material was Tregs from blood, obtained before the transplant. Receptor source: a human donor who received a combined kidney and bone marrow transplant.

The chain couples TRBV19 to TRBJ1-1; 8 nucleotides align to TRBD1. This CDR3 is built from 18 residues. J was trimmed by 3 bases and V by 5 bases; bases with no gene match: 17. CDR1 LNHDA and CDR2 SQIVND come from the germline V gene (reference sequence). The CDR3 region is CASSGFPGQETGDTEAFF. CDR3 bases: TGTGCCAGTAGTGGATTCCCGGGACAGGAAACTGGGGACACTGAAGCTTTCTTT.

The chain has TRBV10-3 and TRBJ2-7; 7 bases match TRBD2. Germline V gives CDR1 ENHRY, CDR2 SYGVKD. V trimming: 10 bases; J trimming: 0 bases; junction bases outside the gene matches: 6. The CDR3 sequence is 13 residues long. The CDR3 is CATRPSGSYEQYF. CDR3 sequence (DNA): TGTGCCACCCGGCCTAGCGGCTCCTACGAGCAGTACTTC.

This chain joins TRBV10-3 and TRBJ1-5; D is undetermined. The CDR3 spans 14 residues. Germline CDR1 and CDR2: ENHRY and SYGVKD. Trimming took off 5 bases at V and 3 bases at J, with 11 bases between the two ends. The CDR3 is CAISTDGPNQPQHF. The CDR3 bases are TGTGCCATCAGTACAGACGGACCCAATCAGCCCCAGCATTTT.

The CDR3 here is CASSPNSPIYGYTF. In DNA form, the CDR3 reads TGTGCCAGCAGTCCCAACAGCCCCATCTATGGCTACACCTTC. The chain recombines TRBV27 with TRBJ1-2; D call uncertain. Trimming took off 5 bases at V and 4 bases at J, with 14 bases between the two ends. The V gene's germline CDR1 is MNHEY and CDR2 SMNVEV (reference sequence). This CDR3 is 14 amino acids long.